The 23 T cell receptor beta chains presented below share a single source sample, sequenced in a study of shared clonotypes between healthy human individuals. Using immunoSEQ multiplex PCR, the repertoire was profiled, and TCRdb retains in-frame clones only, with some absent. This table has some 2,400,000 clones, about 94% appearing once. Material for sequencing was naive CD4+ T cells sorted from blood. Subset denoted: CD45RA+ positively selected. All receptors come from a man aged 18 to 30 in good health.

This clone was observed once. This chain uses TRBV11-2 with TRBJ2-7; D remains unclear. The CDR3 contains 11 residues. Looked up from germline, CDR1 is SGHAT and CDR2 is FQNNGV. Trimming removed 0 bases from V and 8 bases from J, with 5 bases in between. CDR3 protein: CASSLDSQQYF. CDR3 nucleotide sequence: TGTGCCAGCAGCTTAGATAGCCAGCAGTACTTC.

A word on this clone: The sample carries other DNA sequences with the same CDR3. This chain joins TRBV18 and TRBJ1-2; 8 bases are a match to TRBD1. This CDR3 is built from 14 residues. Germline-derived CDR1 and CDR2 are KGHSH and LQKENI. Trimming at V came to 3 bases and at J to 2 bases, leaving 2 bases not matched to a gene. CDR3 DNA sequence: TGTGCCAGCTCACCGGGACAGGAGAACTATGGCTACACCTTC. The encoded protein is CASSPGQENYGYTF.

The chain joins TRBV6-1 to TRBJ1-1; no clear D. The CDR3 totals 14 residues. V gave up 6 bases and J gave up 2 bases, with 13 bases separating them. Germline lookup yields CDR1 MNHNS and CDR2 SASEGT. DNA of the CDR3: TGTGCCAGCAGCTCCAGACGGGATAACACTGAAGCTTTCTTT. Protein: CASSSRRDNTEAFF.

The chain carries TRBV7-2 and TRBJ2-7; D not certain. Germline V gene sequence: CDR1 SGHTA, CDR2 FQGNSA. The CDR3 consists of 12 residues. The V end was cut by 0 bases, the J end by 5 bases, with 5 bases between. This CDR3 is CASSLALDEQYF. CDR3 sequence (DNA): TGTGCCAGCAGCTTAGCGTTGGACGAGCAGTACTTC.

The chain couples TRBV5-1 to TRBJ2-7; 9 bases map to TRBD1. Germline values: CDR1 SGHRS, CDR2 YFSETQ. The CDR3 spans 15 residues. The J segment lost 5 bases and the V segment lost 0 bases, leaving 6 bases of the junction unmatched. The CDR3 sequence is CASSLEGQGMDEQYF. The CDR3 DNA reads as TGCGCCAGCAGCTTGGAGGGACAGGGAATGGACGAGCAGTACTTC. Variable domain in full (rest from reference TRBV5-1 and TRBJ2-7): KAGVTQTPRYLIKTRGQQVTLSCSPISGHRSVSWYQQTPGQGLQFLFEYFSETQRNKGNFPGRFSGRQFSNSRSEMNVSTLELGDSALYLCASSLEGQGMDEQYFGPGTRLTVT.

The V and J genes are TRBV7-2 and TRBJ2-3, with 7 bases fitting TRBD2. This CDR3 is 15 amino acids long. V lost 5 bases, J lost 9 bases, and 14 bases stayed unmatched. Germline V gene sequence: CDR1 SGHTA, CDR2 FQGNSA. CDR3 DNA sequence: TGTGCCAGCAGCCGCGGGACTACCAGAGAAGGGACGCAGTATTTT. Amino acid sequence: CASSRGTTREGTQYF.

The gene calls are TRBV28 and TRBJ1-2; the D gene is possibly TRBD1 (6 bases). The CDR3 has 14 residues. Germline V lookup: CDR1 MDHEN, CDR2 SYDVKM. Trimming removed 8 bases at V and 1 base at J, with 14 bases between. DNA for the CDR3: TGTGCCAGCGGGGGGCACTCGTTTAACTATGGCTACACCTTC. Its translation is CASGGHSFNYGYTF.

The chain employs TRBV14 and TRBJ2-7; 8 bases are shared with TRBD2. This CDR3 region has 16 residues. Trimming removed 1 base from V and 2 bases from J; junction bases left unmatched: 7. Germline CDR1 SGHDN, CDR2 FVKESK. CDR3 nucleotide sequence: TGTGCCAGCAGCCAAGGGGGTAGCGGGATACCCTACGAGCAGTACTTC. Amino acid sequence: CASSQGGSGIPYEQYF.

V gene TRBV27 combines with J gene TRBJ1-2; weak D call: TRBD1 (6 bases). The germline gives CDR1 MNHEY, CDR2 SMNVEV (reference sequence). The CDR3 sequence is 18 residues long. V lost 6 bases and J lost 2, with 25 bases in between. CDR3: CASRPQRQAVYRNYGYTF. The CDR3 bases are TGTGCCAGCAGGCCACAAAGACAGGCAGTCTATCGGAACTATGGCTACACCTTC.

The chain joins TRBV9 to TRBJ2-2; 12 bases agree with TRBD2. Per the germline V gene, CDR1 is SGDLS and CDR2 is YYNGEE. The CDR3 consists of 15 residues. The V gene end was trimmed by 4 bases and the J gene end by 6 bases; junction bases not matched to a gene: 4. Here the CDR3 reads CASSPGTSGSGELFF. The CDR3 DNA reads as TGTGCCAGCAGCCCCGGGACTAGCGGGTCCGGGGAGCTGTTTTTT.

V gene TRBV30 combines with J gene TRBJ1-4; 10 bases map to TRBD1. Germline V gene data show CDR1 as GTSNPN and CDR2 as SVGIG (reference sequence). The CDR3 is made up of 14 amino acids. V shed 0 bases and J 7 bases; nucleotides not matched to a gene: 2. CDR3 amino acids: CAWSVRTGGEKLFF. CDR3 bases: TGTGCCTGGAGTGTCCGGACAGGGGGTGAAAAACTGTTTTTT.

The V gene is TRBV29-1, the J gene TRBJ1-2; D is uncertain. Trimming removed 4 bases at V and 2 bases at J, with 8 bases between. Germline V gene data show CDR1 as SQVTM and CDR2 as ANQGSEA. The CDR3 totals 12 residues. The CDR3, as DNA: TGCAGCGTTGGAGGAGGGAACTATGGCTACACCTTC. Amino acid sequence: CSVGGGNYGYTF.

The CDR3 region is CATSRTDNTEAFF. CDR3 bases: TGTGCCACCTCAAGGACGGATAACACTGAAGCTTTCTTT. The chain is built from TRBV7-9 and TRBJ1-1; no reliable D call. Germline-derived CDR1 and CDR2 are SEHNR and FQNEAQ (reference sequence). V was trimmed by 10 bases and J by 2 bases, leaving 14 bases between them. CDR3 length equals 13 residues.

In the case of this clone: This sample includes further DNA sequences coding for the same CDR3. This rearrangement joins TRBV6-1 to TRBJ2-2; D possibly corresponds to TRBD2 (5 bases). There are 13 residues in the CDR3. Per germline, CDR1 MNHNS and CDR2 SASEGT. V lost 6 bases, J lost 1 base, and 6 bases lay in between. The CDR3 sequence: CASRGLNTGELFF. The CDR3 nucleotides read TGTGCCAGCAGAGGACTGAACACCGGGGAGCTGTTTTTT.

Here the CDR3 DNA reads TGTGCCAGCAGCTTAGATGACGGATTAAGCGGAAAGACCCAGTACTTC. It specifies CASSLDDGLSGKTQYF. The J gene is TRBJ2-5, the V gene TRBV7-4; D perhaps matches TRBD2 (5 bases). This CDR3 is 16 amino acids long. With 1 base removed from V and 6 bases from J, the gap between germline ends came to 18 bases. In germline, CDR1 is SGHVT, CDR2 SQSDAQ.

The V call is TRBV7-2, the J call TRBJ1-1; the D gene is possibly TRBD1 (5 bases). Germline loops: CDR1 SGHTA, CDR2 FQGNSA. Deletions cut 5 bases from V and 10 bases from J, with 17 bases between. There are 13 residues in the CDR3. CDR3 residues: CASSTTPGGTAFF. CDR3 coding DNA: TGTGCCAGCAGCACTACACCGGGGGGAACAGCTTTCTTT.

About this clone itself: The junction departs from the called germline gene at one end, perhaps through a read error. The chain recombines TRBV7-7 with TRBJ2-3; the match to TRBD2 covers 9 bases. The CDR3 length is 16 residues. CDR1 and CDR2 from the germline V gene are SSHAT and FNYEAQ (reference sequence). The CDR3 is CASSPVSGGSTDTQYF. The DNA for the CDR3 is TGTGCTAGCAGTCCAGTTAGCGGGGGTAGCACAGATACGCAGTATTTT.

The J gene is TRBJ2-1, the V gene TRBV4-1, with D perhaps TRBD2 (5 bases). V lost 1 base and J lost 0, with 13 bases in between. The CDR3 has 17 residues. Germline-derived CDR1 and CDR2 are MGHRA and YSYEKL. CDR3 coding DNA: TGCGCCAGCAGCCAAGGCGGACTTAGGAGCTCCTACAATGAGCAGTTCTTC. It specifies CASSQGGLRSSYNEQFF.

The chain is built from TRBV9 and TRBJ2-5, with TRBD1 matching 7 bases. CDR3 length: 16 residues. CDR1 SGDLS and CDR2 YYNGEE come from the germline V gene. Trimming at V came to 0 bases and at J to 1 base, leaving 6 bases not matched to a gene. The CDR3 here is CASSVVWDRPQETQYF. The CDR3 coding sequence is TGTGCCAGCAGCGTAGTCTGGGACAGACCCCAAGAGACCCAGTACTTC. Full variable domain (rest looked up from reference TRBV9 and TRBJ2-5): DSGVTQTPKHLITATGQRVTLRCSPRSGDLSVYWYQQSLDQGLQFLIQYYNGEERAKGNILERFSAQQFPDLHSELNLSSLELGDSALYFCASSVVWDRPQETQYFGPGTRLLVL.

The rearrangement joins TRBV28 to TRBJ2-3; D not certain. Trimming took 2 bases from V and 2 from J, leaving 11 bases between them. In germline, CDR1 is MDHEN, CDR2 SYDVKM. The CDR3 extends over 15 amino acids. As DNA, the CDR3 is TGTGCCAGCAGTTTAAGGGTAAAAACCACAGATACGCAGTATTTT. The encoded protein is CASSLRVKTTDTQYF.

As regards this clone: Other DNA variants within this sample encode the same CDR3. The rearrangement links TRBV2 to TRBJ1-1; 7 bases fit TRBD1. Germline lookup yields CDR1 SNHLY and CDR2 FYNNEI. The CDR3 has 13 amino acids. With 4 bases clipped from V and 4 bases from J, the junction kept 3 bases outside the gene matches. The CDR3 DNA reads as TGTGCCAGCAGTGTAGGGGGCGTCACTGAAGCTTTCTTT. Amino acid sequence: CASSVGGVTEAFF.

The table lists this clone with a few counts. The V gene is TRBV19, the J gene TRBJ1-6; D is uncertain. Germline V gives CDR1 LNHDA, CDR2 SQIVND (reference sequence). CDR3 length: 12 residues. V lost 5 bases and J 8 bases, leaving 7 bases between the germline ends. The CDR3 bases are TGTGCCAGTAGTGAACAAGATTCACCCCTCCACTTT. It specifies CASSEQDSPLHF.

V is TRBV6-5 and J is TRBJ1-2, with 8 bases lining up with TRBD1. This CDR3 spans 13 amino acids. Germline lookup yields CDR1 MNHEY and CDR2 SVGAGI. With 9 bases clipped from V and 9 bases from J, the junction kept 12 bases outside the gene matches. DNA for the CDR3: TGTGCCAGTGCCAACAGGGGGACTAGCAGCTACACCTTC. It yields the protein CASANRGTSSYTF.